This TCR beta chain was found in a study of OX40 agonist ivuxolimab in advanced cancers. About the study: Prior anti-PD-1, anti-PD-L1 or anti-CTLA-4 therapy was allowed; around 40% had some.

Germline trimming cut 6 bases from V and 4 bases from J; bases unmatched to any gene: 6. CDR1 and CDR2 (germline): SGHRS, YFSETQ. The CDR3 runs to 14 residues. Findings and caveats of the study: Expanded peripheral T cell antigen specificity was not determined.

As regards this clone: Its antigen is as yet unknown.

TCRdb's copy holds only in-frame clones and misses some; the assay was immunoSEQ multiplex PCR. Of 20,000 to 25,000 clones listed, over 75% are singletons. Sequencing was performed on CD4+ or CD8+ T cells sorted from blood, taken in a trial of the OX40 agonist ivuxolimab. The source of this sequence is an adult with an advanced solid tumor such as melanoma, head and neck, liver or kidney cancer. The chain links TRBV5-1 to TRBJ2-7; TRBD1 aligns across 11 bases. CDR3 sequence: CASKAGTGGYEQYF. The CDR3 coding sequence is TGCGCCAGCAAAGCAGGGACAGGGGGTTACGAGCAGTACTTC.